A single sample gave rise to the 5 T cell receptor beta chains below, sequenced in a study of cytomegalovirus exposure and HLA in healthy donors. PCR used 60 Vbeta primers and 13 Jbeta primers. The repertoire was sequenced with immunoSEQ multiplex PCR; TCRdb's copy has only in-frame clones and lacks some. The profile shows 35,000 to 50,000 clones, 50% to 55% of them singletons. The sample consisted of PBMCs. The receptors here all came from a human donor in good health.

This clone was observed a handful of times. The rearrangement uses TRBV7-2 and TRBJ2-3, with 8 bases identical to TRBD1. Per germline, CDR1 SGHTA and CDR2 FQGNSA. Losses at the gene ends were 1 base for V and 0 bases for J; bases not matched to a gene: 12. CDR3 length equals 19 residues. DNA for the CDR3: TGTGCCAGCAGCTTAGAGGCAGGTGGACAGGGAGTTAGCACAGATACGCAGTATTTT. Protein product: CASSLEAGGQGVSTDTQYF.

The chain combines TRBV27 with TRBJ2-7; 9 bases agree with TRBD1. V was pared by 4 bases and J by 6 bases, with 7 bases of the junction left unmatched. The CDR3 sequence is 14 residues long. The germline CDR1 and CDR2 sequences are MNHEY and SMNVEV (reference sequence). CDR3 in amino acids: CASSSGTGYGEQYF. CDR3 in DNA: TGTGCCAGCAGTTCCGGGACAGGGTATGGCGAGCAGTACTTC.

The V and J genes are TRBV5-4 and TRBJ2-2; 12 positions match TRBD2. V trimming: 4 bases; J trimming: 4 bases; junction bases outside the gene matches: 5. Germline V gene data show CDR1 as SGHNT and CDR2 as YYREEE (reference sequence). The CDR3 spans 16 residues. The CDR3 nucleotides read TGTGCCAGCAGCCCTTCGACTAGCGGGGGCACCGGGGAGCTGTTTTTT. This codes for CASSPSTSGGTGELFF.

This clone is judged medium-sized (0.01 to 0.1%). This chain uses TRBV27 with TRBJ1-1; D is unclear. CDR1 is MNHEY and CDR2 is SMNVEV in the germline V gene (reference sequence). There are 13 residues in the CDR3. V was clipped by 2 bases and J by 8 bases, with 12 bases between them. For the CDR3, the DNA is TGTGCCAGCAGTTTAATAAATGAGTCCGAAGCTTTCTTT. Its protein product is CASSLINESEAFF.

The chain carries TRBV25-1 and TRBJ1-1; tentative D call: TRBD1 (6 bases). The CDR3 has 17 residues. V lost 4 bases, J lost 3 bases, and 21 bases lay in between. Germline values: CDR1 MGHDK, CDR2 SYGVNS. The CDR3 DNA reads as TGTGCCAGCAGTGGGCCTCAGGGGTGGGGGTCGGACACTGAAGCTTTCTTT. This gives the protein CASSGPQGWGSDTEAFF.